This T cell receptor beta chain was recovered during a study of T cell responses to AZD1222 COVID-19 vaccine. General observations from the study: Spike-specific TCR repertoires showed rising breadth and depth after two AZD1222 doses.

The junction had 6 bases not matched to a gene; V was cut back by 6 bases and J by 7 bases. The length of the CDR3 is 14 residues. CDR1 and CDR2 (germline): SNHLY, FYNNEI. A note on this clone: The antigen is not known.

Sequenced by immunoSEQ multiplex PCR; TCRdb stores in-frame clones only, minus some. The table includes around 140,000 clones, about 90% detected once. This TCR came from an adult who received the AZD1222 COVID-19 vaccine. Sequences were derived from peripheral blood, sampled 28 days after the second AZD1222 dose. This chain links TRBV2 with TRBJ1-5, with 10 bases aligning to TRBD1. Here the CDR3 reads CASSDRGLEQPQHF. CDR3 sequence (DNA): TGTGCCAGCAGCGACAGGGGGCTGGAGCAGCCCCAGCATTTT.